This note documents a single T cell receptor (beta chain) sequence. V lost 3 bases, J lost 4 bases, and 12 bases lay in between. Germline CDR1 is MDHEN and CDR2 is SYDVKM. The CDR3 runs 14 residues. These data originate in a study of blood T cell repertoires in COVID-19. Study-wide background: T cells, B-cell-depleted T cells, or PBMCs provided the cDNA or gDNA that served as material.

Original data processing: How many nucleated cells were present was estimated from reference gene primer amplification. The assay was immunoSEQ multiplex PCR, and TCRdb's table has in-frame clones only and misses some. V and J calls and clone size are copied from that table; D and trimming were computed from the DNA. The data hold about 190,000 clones, with less than 85% observed a single time. The sample comprised peripheral blood. The sequence derives from a woman of 80 years or more with active or convalescent COVID-19. The V gene is TRBV28, the J gene TRBJ1-2; D gene unclear. CDR3 sequence (DNA): TGTGCCAGCAGTTTGGGCCGTCTTACCTATGGCTACACCTTC. Translating it yields CASSLGRLTYGYTF.